Described below is a single T cell receptor beta chain sequence and its context. In the source study's methods: The authors estimated nucleated cell counts from reference gene primer amplification. Method: immunoSEQ multiplex PCR; TCRdb's copy keeps in-frame clones and lacks some. From that table come the V and J calls and clone size; the DNA was used to work out D and trimming. The sample holds more than 140,000 clones, about 82% seen once. The sample originates from a study of blood T cell repertoires in COVID-19. The overall study: Acute-phase and convalescent COVID-19 samples originated in the United States, Italy and Spain. From T cells, B-cell-depleted T cells, or PBMCs came the material, which was cDNA or gDNA.

Looked up from germline, CDR1 is SGHNT and CDR2 is YENEEA. V shed 2 bases and J shed 4 bases, with 6 bases lying between them. This CDR3 comprises 13 residues. Sequencing input: peripheral blood. The chain has TRBV11-3 and TRBJ1-3; D may be TRBD1 (5 bases). The clonotype originates from a woman aged 60 to 75 with acute or convalescent COVID-19. CDR3 DNA sequence: TGTGCCAGCAGCTTACAGGGAGGAAACACCATATATTTT. It codes for CASSLQGGNTIYF. The whole variable domain, filled in from reference TRBV11-3 and TRBJ1-3, reads EAGVVQSPRYKIIEKKQPVAFWCNPISGHNTLYWYLQNLGQGPELLIRYENEEAVDDSQLPKDRFSAERLKGVDSTLKIQPAELGDSAVYLCASSLQGGNTIYFGEGSWLTVV.